This is a list of T cell receptor beta chains from one sample in a study of blood T cell repertoires in COVID-19. Here immunoSEQ multiplex PCR was the method, and the copy in TCRdb shows in-frame clones only, minus some. Among some 180,000 clones, approximately 91% were seen once, and the ten largest hold about 4.9%. The sample taken for sequencing was peripheral blood. Receptor source: a man aged 18 to 30 with COVID-19, enrolled during active disease. Both conserved end residues are part of each CDR3. The D gene is left open where the match is weak. Size is omitted from some rows. Given values are once, few, many or a class for expanded clones.

V	size	J	D	CDR3	DNA
TRBV9	-	TRBJ2-1	TRBD2	CASSVPLAGGQNEQFF	TGTGCCAGCAGCGTACCACTAGCGGGAGGTCAAAATGAGCAGTTCTTC
TRBV5-1	once	TRBJ2-3	TRBD2	CASSLGGLAGVADTQYF	TGCGCCAGCAGCTTGGGCGGACTAGCGGGAGTGGCAGATACGCAGTATTTT
TRBV4-1	once	TRBJ1-5	-	CASSHRGGYQPQHF	TGCGCCAGCAGCCACCGGGGGGGGTATCAGCCCCAGCATTTT
TRBV14	-	TRBJ2-1	-	CASSLRRGSYNEQFF	TGTGCCAGCAGCCTTCGGAGAGGGTCCTACAATGAGCAGTTCTTC
TRBV12-5	-	TRBJ2-1	TRBD1	CASGLVYLGTGGSVSQNEQFF	TGTGCTAGTGGTTTGGTATACCTCGGGACAGGGGGTTCGGTAAGCCAAAATGAGCAGTTCTTC
TRBV7-9	-	TRBJ2-3	TRBD2	CASRLSGRPTDTQYF	TGTGCCAGCAGACTTAGCGGGAGGCCCACAGATACGCAGTATTTT
TRBV14	-	TRBJ2-7	TRBD2	CASSRGLNLAAHEQYF	TGTGCCAGCAGCCGCGGACTCAATCTAGCGGCACACGAGCAGTACTTC
TRBV2	-	TRBJ1-2	TRBD1	CASRPGTDYGYTF	TGTGCCAGCAGGCCTGGGACAGACTATGGCTACACCTTC
TRBV7-2	-	TRBJ2-7	-	CASSLGESYEQYF	TGTGCCAGCAGCTTAGGAGAATCCTACGAGCAGTACTTC
TRBV27	-	TRBJ2-2	-	CASSVLQGTGELFF	TGTGCCAGCAGTGTACTACAGGGCACCGGGGAGCTGTTTTTT
TRBV7-3	-	TRBJ2-3	TRBD2	CASSILAGGGNTQYF	TGTGCCAGCAGCATCTTAGCGGGAGGGGGTAATACGCAGTATTTT
TRBV5-6	few	TRBJ1-4	-	CASSFIATNEKLLF	TGTGCCAGCAGCTTCATTGCAACTAATGAAAAACTGCTTTTT
TRBV10-3	-	TRBJ2-7	TRBD1	CAISFSPGTGGAGNEQYF	TGTGCCATCAGCTTCTCCCCGGGGACAGGGGGCGCGGGGAACGAGCAGTACTTC
TRBV12-3/TRBV12-4	-	TRBJ1-2	TRBD1	CASSWDSYGYTF	TGTGCCAGCAGCTGGGACAGCTATGGCTACACCTTC
TRBV16	few	TRBJ2-1	TRBD2	CASSLSPLGREGRNEQFF	TGTGCCAGCAGCCTCAGCCCCTTGGGGCGGGAGGGCCGGAATGAGCAGTTCTTC
TRBV6-2/TRBV6-3	-	TRBJ2-1	-	CASSYRRGGGEQFF	TGTGCCAGCAGTTACCGGAGAGGAGGAGGCGAGCAGTTCTTC
TRBV11-2	-	TRBJ2-3	TRBD2	CASSSSFGGAKDTQYF	TGTGCCAGCAGTTCCTCCTTCGGGGGGGCGAAAGATACGCAGTATTTT
TRBV24-1	-	TRBJ1-1	TRBD1	CATSDSGTGGLGTEAFF	TGTGCCACCAGTGATTCCGGGACAGGGGGCTTGGGCACTGAAGCTTTCTTT
TRBV5-4	-	TRBJ1-1	TRBD1	CASSWGSQGPTEAFF	TGTGCCAGCAGCTGGGGGTCACAGGGGCCCACTGAAGCTTTCTTT
TRBV5-1	-	TRBJ2-4	-	CASSLTGTAEIAKNIQYF	TGCGCCAGCAGTCTGACAGGCACTGCCGAAATAGCCAAAAACATTCAGTACTTC
TRBV15	-	TRBJ1-1	TRBD1	CATSDLILTGDWPEAFF	TGTGCCACCAGCGATCTCATTCTGACAGGGGATTGGCCTGAAGCTTTCTTT
TRBV5-4	-	TRBJ2-7	-	CASSLDLEEQYF	TGTGCCAGCAGCTTGGACCTTGAGGAGCAGTACTTC
TRBV30	-	TRBJ1-5	TRBD1	CAWGQGGFNQPQHF	TGTGCCTGGGGACAGGGGGGTTTCAATCAGCCCCAGCATTTT
TRBV6-6	-	TRBJ2-1	TRBD2	CASSRFGGRSDNEQFF	TGTGCCAGCAGCCGGTTTGGCGGGAGGAGCGACAATGAGCAGTTCTTC